The 23 T cell receptor beta chains below come from one sample, sequenced in a study of STAT5B mutations in CD4+ large granular lymphocyte leukemia (dated by TCRdb to about 2022). Library preparation employed the immunoSEQ multiplex PCR assay. What TCRdb holds here is the immuneACCESS table cut down to in-frame rearrangements. Part of the clones is not present; checked against another copy, under half of the missing clones reflect an unresolved V gene, and the others are unexplained. Within this sample are about 40,000 clones, with about four fifths of them counted one time only. The biggest ten clones account for approximately 0.32% of the sample. The sequencing input was CD4+ T cells from blood buffy coats. The receptors stem from a human donor in good health.

As DNA, the CDR3 is TGTGCCAGCAGCTTGAGCGGGACTAGTGATGTTGGGCAGTACTTC. Encoded protein: CASSLSGTSDVGQYF. The chain couples TRBV11-2 to TRBJ2-7, with 8 nucleotides matching TRBD2. The CDR3 length is 15 residues. V was pared by 3 bases and J by 9 bases, with 13 bases of the junction left unmatched. Germline V gives CDR1 SGHAT, CDR2 FQNNGV.

This clone has only one observation. The V gene is TRBV9, the J gene TRBJ2-3; tentative D call: TRBD1 (6 bases). The V and J ends lost 3 bases and 1 base respectively, with 15 bases between them. CDR1 is SGDLS, CDR2 YYNGEE, per germline. The length of the CDR3 is 16 residues. The CDR3 nucleotides read TGTGCCAGCAGCGCAGATTACAGGGTCGGCACAGATACGCAGTATTTT. It translates to CASSADYRVGTDTQYF.

V gene TRBV5-6 combines with J gene TRBJ1-1; TRBD1 aligns across 7 bases. The CDR3 extends over 13 amino acids. V lost 0 bases, J lost 8 bases, and 4 bases stayed unmatched. Germline lookup yields CDR1 SGHDT and CDR2 YYEEEE. CDR3: CASSLDMDREAFF. As DNA, the CDR3 is TGTGCCAGCAGCTTGGACATGGACAGGGAAGCTTTCTTT.

The chain has TRBV11-3 and TRBJ2-2; D is unclear. Trimming shortened V by 1 base and J by 3 bases, and 6 bases separated the two germline ends. The CDR3 has 14 amino acids. Germline V gene sequence: CDR1 SGHNT, CDR2 YENEEA. CDR3 protein: CASSLGPDTGELFF. The CDR3 DNA reads as TGTGCCAGCAGCTTAGGTCCTGACACCGGGGAGCTGTTTTTT.

V usage is TRBV18 and J usage is TRBJ1-5, with 7 bases that match TRBD1. The J segment lost 4 bases and the V segment lost 2 bases, leaving 2 bases of the junction unmatched. This CDR3 has 14 residues. Per the germline V gene, CDR1 is KGHSH and CDR2 is LQKENI. Written as DNA, the CDR3 is TGTGCCAGCTCACCATACAGGGGAAATCAGCCCCAGCATTTT. It translates to CASSPYRGNQPQHF.

DNA of the CDR3: TGTGCCAGCAGCCCCCCGCGGGGTAGCTCGAACACCGGGGAGCTGTTTTTT. Protein: CASSPPRGSSNTGELFF. This chain uses TRBV5-4 with TRBJ2-2, with D possibly being TRBD2 (6 bases). The CDR3 covers 17 residues. Germline V lookup: CDR1 SGHNT, CDR2 YYREEE (reference sequence). Trimming left V 4 bases short and J 0 bases short, with 16 bases between.

J is TRBJ2-5 and V is TRBV2; 7 nucleotides match TRBD2. Germline loops: CDR1 SNHLY, CDR2 FYNNEI. Trimming cost V 4 bases and J 2 bases; bases outside gene matches: 1. CDR3 length equals 13 residues. This chain's CDR3 is CASSVGGQETQYF. The CDR3 bases are TGTGCCAGCAGTGTCGGGGGGCAAGAGACCCAGTACTTC.

V is TRBV6-4 and J is TRBJ1-2, with TRBD1 matching 8 bases. The CDR3 consists of 15 residues. The J segment lost 3 bases and the V segment lost 3 bases, leaving 6 bases of the junction unmatched. Germline loops: CDR1 MRHNA, CDR2 SNTAGT. The CDR3 nucleotides are TGTGCCAGCAGTGATACCGGGACAGGACACTATGGCTACACCTTC. It encodes CASSDTGTGHYGYTF.

The V call is TRBV4-2, the J call TRBJ1-5; 7 bases are a match to TRBD1. From germline, CDR1 is LGHNA and CDR2 YNFKEQ. V lost 5 bases to trimming and J lost 4 bases; unmatched junction nucleotides: 5. The CDR3 extends over 14 amino acids. The CDR3 loop reads CASSYTGENQPQHF. CDR3 DNA: TGTGCCAGCAGCTACACAGGGGAGAATCAGCCCCAGCATTTT.

The chain combines TRBV27 with TRBJ1-1, with D possibly being TRBD1 (6 bases). Germline V CDR1 and CDR2: MNHEY, SMNVEV (reference sequence). The V and J ends lost 11 bases and 0 bases respectively, with 22 bases between them. CDR3 length equals 16 residues. CDR3 bases: TGTGCCGGCCTAAATCAGGGGCAGGGACTGAACACTGAAGCTTTCTTT. This codes for CAGLNQGQGLNTEAFF.

The table lists this clone with a few counts. The rearrangement uses TRBV2 and TRBJ1-5, with 9 bases lining up with TRBD1. Germline V gives CDR1 SNHLY, CDR2 FYNNEI. Germline trimming cut 8 bases from V and 1 base from J; bases unmatched to any gene: 12. The CDR3 extends over 17 amino acids. CDR3 coding DNA: TGTGCCAGCGGGGAACTGGGACAGGGTTGGAGCAATCAGCCCCAGCATTTT. Encoded protein: CASGELGQGWSNQPQHF.

This chain joins TRBV7-2 and TRBJ1-6; D perhaps matches TRBD1 (5 bases). Germline loops: CDR1 SGHTA, CDR2 FQGNSA. V lost 2 bases, J lost 10 bases, and 15 bases lay in between. The CDR3 covers 15 residues. This CDR3 reads CASSLFEGLDSPLHF. The CDR3 coding sequence is TGTGCCAGCAGCTTATTCGAGGGACTCGACTCACCCCTCCACTTT.

The sample holds one count of this clone. The V call is TRBV6-1, the J call TRBJ1-1; 8 bases align to TRBD1. V shed 5 bases, J shed 8 bases, and the junction held 13 bases outside the gene matches. CDR1 MNHNS and CDR2 SASEGT come from the germline V gene. The CDR3 loop spans 15 amino acids. The CDR3 protein is CASSFQQGVKGEAFF. Here the CDR3 DNA reads TGTGCCAGCAGTTTCCAACAGGGGGTAAAAGGCGAAGCTTTCTTT.

The rearrangement links TRBV19 to TRBJ1-5; tentative D call: TRBD1 (6 bases). Trimming took off 0 bases at V and 7 bases at J, with 10 bases between the two ends. CDR1 is LNHDA, CDR2 SQIVND, per germline (reference sequence). The CDR3 has 14 residues. Written as DNA, the CDR3 is TGTGCCAGTAGTATAGATGAAGGGACACAGCCCCAGCATTTT. It specifies CASSIDEGTQPQHF.

The chain uses TRBV25-1 and TRBJ2-3, with D perhaps matching TRBD1 or TRBD2 (5 bases each). The CDR3 length is 12 residues. Trimming took 7 bases from V and 3 from J, leaving 8 bases between them. Germline V lookup: CDR1 MGHDK, CDR2 SYGVNS. CDR3 loop: CASTGGTDTQYF. In DNA form, the CDR3 reads TGTGCCAGCACTGGGGGAACAGATACGCAGTATTTT.

The gene calls are TRBV29-1 and TRBJ2-3, with D perhaps TRBD1 (6 bases). V was cut by 4 bases and J by 5 bases, with 10 bases left in between. This CDR3 contains 12 residues. The germline V gene encodes CDR1 SQVTM and CDR2 ANQGSEA. The CDR3 here is CSVGGRGDTQYF. In DNA form, the CDR3 reads TGCAGCGTTGGGGGGCGCGGAGATACGCAGTATTTT.

The chain has TRBV10-3 and TRBJ2-1; maybe TRBD2 (6 bases). Germline CDR1 and CDR2: ENHRY and SYGVKD. The V gene lost 2 bases and the J gene lost 4 bases, with 21 bases spanning the gap. The length of the CDR3 is 18 residues. CDR3: CAISEERANWLTYNEQFF. DNA of the CDR3: TGTGCCATCAGTGAGGAGCGGGCTAATTGGTTAACTTACAATGAGCAGTTCTTC.

This chain links TRBV5-4 with TRBJ2-3; a possible D gene is TRBD1 (6 bases). CDR3 size: 13 residues. Germline V gene data show CDR1 as SGHNT and CDR2 as YYREEE (reference sequence). With 4 bases removed from V and 3 bases from J, the gap between germline ends came to 9 bases. This CDR3 reads CASSRGTTDTQYF. CDR3 DNA sequence: TGTGCCAGCAGCAGGGGGACAACAGATACGCAGTATTTT.

The CDR3 DNA sequence: TGTGCCAGCAGCAGGGCGCTGTGGGGCGGTGAGCAGTTCTTC. Amino acid sequence: CASSRALWGGEQFF. The rearrangement links TRBV5-6 to TRBJ2-1; the D gene is possibly TRBD1 (5 bases). Germline CDR1 is SGHDT and CDR2 is YYEEEE. This CDR3 region has 14 residues. V lost 4 bases, J lost 9 bases, and 17 bases lay in between.

The gene calls are TRBV4-3 and TRBJ1-2; no clear D. Trimming removed 6 bases from V and 4 bases from J, with 15 bases in between. The CDR3 has 14 residues. The germline V gene encodes CDR1 LGHNA and CDR2 YSLEER. The CDR3 DNA follows: TGCGCCAGCAGAGATTCGTCATTCGGCTATGGCTACACCTTC. Protein: CASRDSSFGYGYTF.

The chain's CDR3 is CASSRAGTLPLHF. Here the CDR3 DNA reads TGCGCCAGCAGCCGGGCTGGGACTCTACCCCTCCACTTT. This chain connects TRBV4-3 to TRBJ1-6, with D possibly TRBD1 on 5 matching bases. The V gene lost 4 bases and the J gene lost 12 bases, with 13 bases spanning the gap. The germline CDR1 and CDR2 sequences are LGHNA and YSLEER. The CDR3 is 13 residues long.

V usage is TRBV2 and J usage is TRBJ1-4; 10 bases match TRBD1. J lost 8 bases, V lost 7 bases, and 7 bases had no gene match. CDR1 and CDR2 (germline): SNHLY, FYNNEI. This CDR3 is 14 amino acids long. The CDR3 sequence: CASTGTGVKEKLFF. In DNA form, the CDR3 reads TGTGCCAGCACAGGGACAGGGGTAAAGGAAAAACTGTTTTTT. The full variable domain, its missing parts supplied by reference TRBV2 and TRBJ1-4, is EPEVTQTPSHQVTQMGQEVILRCVPISNHLYFYWYRQILGQKVEFLVSFYNNEISEKSEIFDDQFSVERPDGSNFTLKIRSTKLEDSAMYFCASTGTGVKEKLFFGSGTQLSVL.

Only a few counts were recorded for this clone. The rearrangement links TRBV6-1 to TRBJ2-2; D possibly matches TRBD1 or TRBD2 (5 bases each). Germline V gene lookup returns CDR1 MNHNS and CDR2 SASEGT. V lost 2 bases and J lost 1, with 14 bases in between. The CDR3 length is 17 residues. The chain's CDR3 is CASSEMGVSWNTGELFF. The CDR3 DNA is TGTGCCAGCAGTGAAATGGGGGTTTCTTGGAACACCGGGGAGCTGTTTTTT.